The T cell receptor (beta chain) described here comes from a study of T-cell reconstitution after alpha-beta-depleted transplantation in children. Study-level results: By one year post-transplant, T-cell counts and diversity largely arose from T cells that were newly produced.

There are 15 residues in the CDR3. Unmatched junction bases numbered 13, after V lost 8 bases and J lost 4 bases. From germline, CDR1 is MNHEY and CDR2 SVGEGT. This clonotype came up a few times. Its antigen is not identified. During its preparation, the TCRbeta library received unique molecular identifiers. TCRdb reprocessed the PCR reads via MiXCR and lists one record per CDR3 protein. This sample has about 98,000 distinct CDR3 sequences, with 6% found just once. This clonotype originated in a female patient aged 2-9 years who had a stem cell transplant for Fanconi anemia, so the T cells may come from the graft donor. The J gene is TRBJ1-2, the V gene TRBV6-2 or TRBV6-3, with 7 bases identical to TRBD1. The sample was PBMCs, mostly from graft donor cells, taken 60 days after TCRalphabeta/CD19-depleted stem cell transplant. Here the CDR3 reads CASGRIQGNGYGYTF. CDR3 DNA sequence: TGTGCCAGCGGTCGGATACAGGGGAACGGCTATGGCTACACCTTC.